The 20 T cell receptor beta chains given below trace back to one sample, sequenced in a study of T cell clonality in common variable immunodeficiency (dated by TCRdb to the mid-2010s). Here is what the overall study found, with its caveats: CVID TCRbeta sequences reportedly showed fewer deletions and N-nucleotide insertions and lacked highly modified clones with 13 or more V deletions.

No antigen has been assigned to these receptors. Library preparation employed the immunoSEQ multiplex PCR assay. TCRdb carries this immuneACCESS record with in-frame sequences only. Its versions omit some clonotypes, under half of them owing to an unresolved V gene in the studies checked, with the rest unexplained. Across this sample, roughly 23,000 clones were tabulated and none appeared just once. The ten largest clones take up approximately 8.9% of the sample. The sample comprised peripheral blood mononuclear cells. These receptors were obtained from a human donor with common variable immunodeficiency.

This clone occurred a few times. Being one base from a much bigger clone, this may be a read error. The read ends 3 residues before the CDR3 terminus; that terminus is restored from the germline J gene. The V and J genes are TRBV7-3 and TRBJ2-5; D not certain. The CDR3 runs to 13 residues. Germline V gives CDR1 SGHTA, CDR2 FQGTGA. CDR3 bases read: TGTTCCAGCAGCTCCTACCCCCAAGAGACC. Translation gives CSSSSYPQET. The complete CDR3 sequence is CSSSSYPQETQYF.

For this clone: The DNA ends 3 residues before the CDR3 does, and the rest of the CDR3 is filled in from the germline J gene. The chain links TRBV5-1 to TRBJ2-3; D is perhaps TRBD2 (5 bases). Germline V gene lookup returns CDR1 SGHRS and CDR2 YFSETQ. This CDR3 has 14 amino acids. V was trimmed by 4 bases and J by 2 bases, leaving 11 bases between them. The CDR3 sequence is CASSASTNTDTQYF. The CDR3 DNA, read in part, is TGCGCCAGCAGCGCTAGCACAAACACAGATACG.

This clone has ten or more counts. The CDR3 loop reads CASSLNAGGEAFF. The sequenced part of the CDR3 DNA is TGTGCCAGCAGCTTAAATGCGGGAGGCGAA. The rearrangement joins TRBV7-3 to TRBJ1-1; D uncertain. The read comes to an end 3 residues before the CDR3 does, leaving the germline J gene to fill in the end. There are 13 residues in the CDR3. Germline CDR1 and CDR2: SGHTA and FQGTGA.

CDR3 amino acids: CAWSVGGDNSPLHF. The CDR3 bases that were read are TGTGCCTGGAGTGTCGGAGGGGATAATTCACCC. V is TRBV30 and J is TRBJ1-6, with a tentative D call TRBD1 (5 bases). The CDR3 goes on 3 residues after the read ends, and that part is filled in from the germline J gene. Germline CDR1 reads GTSNPN; CDR2 reads SVGIG (reference sequence). V lost 0 bases, J lost 5 bases, and 8 bases lay in between. The CDR3 sequence is 14 residues long. The whole variable domain, filled in from reference TRBV30 and TRBJ1-6, reads SQTIHQWPATLVQPVGSPLSLECTVEGTSNPNLYWYRQAAGRGLQLLFYSVGIGQISSEVPQNLSASRPQDRQFILSSKKLLLSDSGFYLCAWSVGGDNSPLHFGNGTRLTVT.

In this sample, this clone turned up many times. Read sequence stops 3 residues before the CDR3 end, and the germline J gene provides the missing end. This chain joins TRBV5-1 and TRBJ2-7; D perhaps matches TRBD2 (6 bases). The germline V and J ends were trimmed by 4 bases and 0 bases, with 14 bases remaining between them. The CDR3 sequence is 15 residues long. In germline, CDR1 is SGHRS, CDR2 YFSETQ. CDR3 amino acids: CASSPVEGSSYEQYF. The CDR3 bases that were read are TGCGCCAGCAGCCCGGTGGAGGGTAGCTCCTACGAG. Variable domain in full (rest from reference TRBV5-1 and TRBJ2-7): KAGVTQTPRYLIKTRGQQVTLSCSPISGHRSVSWYQQTPGQGLQFLFEYFSETQRNKGNFPGRFSGRQFSNSRSEMNVSTLELGDSALYLCASSPVEGSSYEQYFGPGTRLTVT.

The sample holds a few counts of this clone. Germline is not matched at one junction end, which may reflect a read error. The CDR3 spells CASSSLSGTGTGELFF. CDR3 DNA, as far as it was read: TGTGCTAGCAGCTCACTTAGCGGCACTGGGACCGGGGAG. This chain joins TRBV7-7 and TRBJ2-2; TRBD2 is a possible D gene (6 bases). The CDR3 end falls 3 residues outside the read, so it is completed with the germline J gene. The CDR3 runs to 16 residues. Germline V gene sequence: CDR1 SSHAT, CDR2 FNYEAQ (reference sequence).

In the case of this clone: The read comes to an end 3 residues before the CDR3 does, leaving the germline J gene to fill in the end. The genes are TRBV30 and TRBJ2-7, with D tentatively TRBD1 (6 bases). CDR1 and CDR2 (germline): GTSNPN, SVGIG (reference sequence). This CDR3 is built from 12 residues. Trimming pared 3 bases from V and 4 bases from J, leaving 10 bases between. CDR3 in amino acids: CAWSLDRYEQYF. The part of the CDR3 DNA that was read is TGTGCCTGGAGCCTCGACAGGTACGAG.

In this sample, this clone turned up many times. The read falls 3 residues short of the CDR3 end, and the missing part is taken from the germline J gene. The chain joins TRBV30 to TRBJ1-1; D unresolved. CDR3 length: 12 residues. The germline CDR1 and CDR2 sequences are GTSNPN and SVGIG (reference sequence). Incomplete CDR3 DNA: TGTGCCTGGAGTGTCTCGGTCCAGGTA. This gives the protein CAWSVSVQV. The entire CDR3 protein is CAWSVSVQVAFF. The full variable domain, with the rest looked up from reference TRBV30 and TRBJ1-1, is SQTIHQWPATLVQPVGSPLSLECTVEGTSNPNLYWYRQAAGRGLQLLFYSVGIGQISSEVPQNLSASRPQDRQFILSSKKLLLSDSGFYLCAWSVSVQVAFFGQGTRLTVV.

This clone appeared many times. The read finishes 3 residues shy of the CDR3 end, and the germline J gene is used to complete it. V gene TRBV7-3 combines with J gene TRBJ2-5, with D uncertain. CDR3 size: 13 residues. Germline assignment: CDR1 SGHTA and CDR2 FQGTGA. V lost 4 bases, J lost 1 base, and 7 bases lay in between. CDR3 loop: CASSSYPQETQYF. The covered CDR3 bases are TGTGCCAGCAGCTCCTACCCCCAAGAGACC.

A remark on this clone: The read ends 3 residues shy of where the CDR3 ends; the end is completed using the germline J gene. The chain carries TRBV30 and TRBJ1-5, with D possibly TRBD1 on 5 matching bases. The V end was cut by 1 base, the J end by 4 bases, with 23 bases between. The CDR3 covers 18 residues. Germline CDR1 is GTSNPN and CDR2 is SVGIG (reference sequence). The CDR3 loop is CAWSARGGEPDRNQPQHF. The sequenced CDR3 bases are TGTGCCTGGAGTGCAAGGGGAGGAGAGCCCGACCGTAATCAGCCC.

This clone occurred many times. The read halts 3 residues ahead of the CDR3 end, with the missing end drawn from the germline J gene. This chain connects TRBV7-2 to TRBJ2-2; 9 bases map to TRBD2. The CDR3 loop spans 15 amino acids. Trimming removed 7 bases from V and 4 bases from J; junction bases left unmatched: 7. CDR1 is SGHTA, CDR2 FQGNSA, per germline. The CDR3 DNA, read in part, is TGTGCCAGCAACCGAGCGGGGGGCGGCACCGGGGAG. It yields the protein CASNRAGGGTGE. The entire CDR3 is CASNRAGGGTGELFF.

This clone was seen ten or more times. The missing CDR3 end, 3 residues past where the read stops, is filled in from the germline J gene. The V and J genes are TRBV18 and TRBJ1-6, with 8 bases fitting TRBD1. The CDR3 totals 16 residues. Germline loops: CDR1 KGHSH, CDR2 LQKENI. Unmatched junction bases numbered 7, after V lost 5 bases and J lost 4 bases. This chain's CDR3 is CASSGQGALYNSPLHF. CDR3 DNA (partial): TGTGCCAGCTCAGGTCAGGGGGCTTTGTATAATTCACCC.

This clone showed up just a few times. The read ends 3 residues shy of where the CDR3 ends; the end is completed using the germline J gene. V and J are TRBV2 and TRBJ2-4; D unclear. The CDR3 sequence is 11 residues long. V was clipped by 6 bases and J by 7 bases, with 7 bases between them. CDR1 and CDR2 (germline): SNHLY, FYNNEI. The DNA read from the CDR3 is TGTGCCAGCAGCCACAGCAACATT. This translates into CASSHSNI. The whole CDR3 is CASSHSNIQYF.

This clone was counted many times. The CDR3 end lies 3 residues beyond the end of the read and is filled in from the germline J gene. This chain links TRBV20-1 with TRBJ2-3; TRBD2 matches 8 bases. V lost 6 bases, J lost 2 bases, and 10 bases stayed unmatched. The CDR3 is 15 amino acids. Germline CDR1 reads DFQATT; CDR2 reads SNEGSKA (reference sequence). CDR3 bases read: TGCAGTGCAAACTCGGGACTAGACCACACAGATACG. Residues: CSANSGLDHTDT. The CDR3 in its entirety is CSANSGLDHTDTQYF.

Note on this clone: The read falls 3 residues short of the CDR3 end, and the missing part is taken from the germline J gene. The rearrangement uses TRBV18 and TRBJ1-1; D perhaps matches TRBD1 (5 bases). Germline lookup yields CDR1 KGHSH and CDR2 LQKENI. Trimming took off 2 bases at V and 1 base at J, with 11 bases between the two ends. This CDR3 spans 15 amino acids. The covered CDR3 bases are TGTGCCAGCTCACCAAGGGGCCAGCCGAACACTGAA. Residues: CASSPRGQPNTE. The CDR3 in its entirety is CASSPRGQPNTEAFF.

This clone has more than one count but fewer than ten. Sequencing ends 3 residues short of the CDR3 end; the germline J gene provides the rest. The chain links TRBV19 to TRBJ1-1; D is ambiguous. Germline lookup yields CDR1 LNHDA and CDR2 SQIVND (reference sequence). The length of the CDR3 is 12 residues. CDR3 amino acids: CASSIGTTGAFF. The CDR3 DNA, read in part, is TGTGCCAGTAGTATAGGAACCACCGGG.

This clone was counted ten times or more. The DNA ends 3 residues before the CDR3 does, and the rest of the CDR3 is filled in from the germline J gene. The chain is built from TRBV18 and TRBJ2-2; 7 nucleotides match TRBD2. J gave up 0 bases and V 3 bases, and 7 bases lay outside the gene matches. Per the germline V gene, CDR1 is KGHSH and CDR2 is LQKENI. The CDR3 has 17 residues. The sequenced part of the CDR3 DNA is TGTGCCAGCTCACCTCTACCCGGGACTACGAACACCGGGGAG. Protein sequence: CASSPLPGTTNTGE. The CDR3 in full is CASSPLPGTTNTGELFF.

This clone came up many times. Read data end 3 residues before the CDR3 end; the end is taken from the germline J gene. The J gene is TRBJ2-3, the V gene TRBV2; D uncertain. Trimming removed 5 bases at V and 5 bases at J, with 11 bases between. CDR1 and CDR2 from the germline V gene are SNHLY and FYNNEI. There are 13 residues in the CDR3. The CDR3 sequence is CASSTSVEDTQYF. The CDR3 bases that were read are TGTGCCAGCAGTACCTCGGTAGAAGATACG.

Concerning this clone itself: The read ends 3 residues before the CDR3 terminus; that terminus is restored from the germline J gene. The V gene is TRBV7-3, the J gene TRBJ1-1, with D maybe TRBD1 (5 bases). This CDR3 is 14 amino acids long. Germline V gene lookup returns CDR1 SGHTA and CDR2 FQGTGA. Deletions cut 1 base from V and 3 bases from J, with 9 bases between. This CDR3 reads CASSLIGGDTEAFF. The part of the CDR3 DNA that was read is TGTGCCAGCAGCTTAATCGGGGGAGACACTGAA.

For this clone: The read is 3 residues too short to cover the CDR3 end, so that end is filled in from the germline J gene. The rearrangement joins TRBV19 to TRBJ2-2, with 8 bases lining up with TRBD1. This CDR3 has 15 residues. Germline CDR1 reads LNHDA; CDR2 reads SQIVND (reference sequence). V lost 5 bases, J lost 4 bases, and 6 bases stayed unmatched. The sequenced CDR3 bases are TGTGCCAGTAGTTTTTGGACAGGGACCACCGGGGAG. It specifies CASSFWTGTTGE. The entire CDR3 protein is CASSFWTGTTGELFF.